The 11 T cell receptor beta chains in this list originate from one sample, sequenced in a study of blood T cell repertoires in COVID-19. TCRdb's copy holds only in-frame clones and misses some; the assay was immunoSEQ multiplex PCR. The sample lists around 110,000 clones, 86% seen once, with about 4.5% in the top ten. Sequenced material: peripheral blood. These receptors all come from a man in his forties with acute or convalescent COVID-19.

The chain couples TRBV9 to TRBJ1-1, with 7 bases matching TRBD1. V lost 3 bases to trimming and J lost 5 bases; unmatched junction nucleotides: 10. This CDR3 has 15 amino acids. Germline V gene sequence: CDR1 SGDLS, CDR2 YYNGEE. CDR3 coding DNA: TGTGCCAGCAGCGCAAGACAGGGCATGGGAACTGAAGCTTTCTTT. Encoded protein: CASSARQGMGTEAFF. Full variable domain (outside the CDR3, taken from reference TRBV9 and TRBJ1-1): DSGVTQTPKHLITATGQRVTLRCSPRSGDLSVYWYQQSLDQGLQFLIQYYNGEERAKGNILERFSAQQFPDLHSELNLSSLELGDSALYFCASSARQGMGTEAFFGQGTRLTVV.

The CDR3 DNA reads as TGTGCCAGCAGTCCCACAGGGGGAGAAAAACTGTTTTTT. This codes for CASSPTGGEKLFF. The rearrangement links TRBV27 to TRBJ1-4; 8 positions match TRBD1. The germline V gene encodes CDR1 MNHEY and CDR2 SMNVEV (reference sequence). V gave up 5 bases and J gave up 8 bases; unmatched junction bases: 4. The CDR3 consists of 13 residues.

V is TRBV6-5 and J is TRBJ1-1; TRBD1 aligns across 11 bases. The CDR3 is 14 residues long. Germline loops: CDR1 MNHEY, CDR2 SVGAGI. Trimming at V came to 5 bases and at J to 6 bases, leaving 5 bases not matched to a gene. The CDR3 loop is CASSRTGGGSEAFF. The CDR3 DNA sequence: TGTGCCAGCAGTCGGACAGGGGGCGGTTCTGAAGCTTTCTTT.

This chain links TRBV2 with TRBJ1-2, with 7 bases that match TRBD1. V shed 7 bases, J shed 7 bases, and the junction held 6 bases outside the gene matches. The V gene's germline CDR1 is SNHLY and CDR2 FYNNEI. This CDR3 is 12 amino acids long. This CDR3 reads CASTLHRGGYTF. Here the CDR3 DNA reads TGTGCCAGCACCCTGCACAGGGGTGGCTACACCTTC. Together with reference TRBV2 and TRBJ1-2, the CDR3 gives the full variable domain: EPEVTQTPSHQVTQMGQEVILRCVPISNHLYFYWYRQILGQKVEFLVSFYNNEISEKSEIFDDQFSVERPDGSNFTLKIRSTKLEDSAMYFCASTLHRGGYTFGSGTRLTVV.

The chain combines TRBV7-8 with TRBJ1-3; D possibly corresponds to TRBD1 (6 bases). Germline assignment: CDR1 SGHVS and CDR2 FQNEAQ. V was trimmed by 0 bases and J by 9 bases, leaving 9 bases between them. The CDR3 spans 13 residues. CDR3 region: CASSLATGPTIYF. Here the CDR3 DNA reads TGTGCCAGCAGCTTAGCGACAGGACCCACCATATATTTT.

The V and J genes are TRBV5-4 and TRBJ2-2, with D perhaps TRBD2 (5 bases). This CDR3 has 16 amino acids. V was trimmed by 0 bases and J by 2 bases, leaving 11 bases between them. The germline V gene encodes CDR1 SGHNT and CDR2 YYREEE (reference sequence). DNA of the CDR3: TGTGCCAGCAGCTTGGGGCCTAGCTTAAACACCGGGGAGCTGTTTTTT. Its translation is CASSLGPSLNTGELFF.

V gene TRBV30 combines with J gene TRBJ1-6, with TRBD1 identical over 8 bases. The J segment lost 9 bases and the V segment lost 3 bases, leaving 7 bases of the junction unmatched. The CDR3 length is 14 residues. The germline V gene encodes CDR1 GTSNPN and CDR2 SVGIG (reference sequence). The CDR3 loop is CAWRGTGDISPLHF. The CDR3 coding sequence is TGTGCCTGGAGAGGGACAGGCGATATTTCACCCCTCCACTTT.

This chain uses TRBV6-1 with TRBJ2-7; TRBD2 matches 9 bases. The V gene's germline CDR1 is MNHNS and CDR2 SASEGT. CDR3 size: 18 residues. The V segment lost 2 bases and the J segment 5 bases; nucleotides outside the gene matches: 16. CDR3 nucleotides: TGTGCCAGCAGTGAATGGAGCGGCGGGAGGGTTCGTGGGGACGAGCAGTACTTC. Translation: CASSEWSGGRVRGDEQYF.

This clone was recorded a few times. V usage is TRBV5-1 and J usage is TRBJ2-1; TRBD2 agrees at 7 bases. The germline CDR1 and CDR2 sequences are SGHRS and YFSETQ. Trimming at V came to 4 bases and at J to 7 bases, leaving 11 bases not matched to a gene. The length of the CDR3 is 15 residues. DNA of the CDR3: TGCGCCAGCAGCCCGATAGGTGGTAGCGGGAATGAGCAGTTCTTC. Translation: CASSPIGGSGNEQFF.

The gene calls are TRBV9 and TRBJ1-4; D is uncertain. The CDR3 is 15 residues long. The V end lost 5 bases, the J end lost 3 bases, and 14 bases lay between the germline ends. CDR1 is SGDLS, CDR2 YYNGEE, per germline. The CDR3 region is CASSKNSHANEKLFF. As DNA, the CDR3 is TGTGCCAGCAGTAAAAACAGCCATGCTAATGAAAAACTGTTTTTT.

This clone was recorded only once. The V and J genes are TRBV29-1 and TRBJ1-4; D is possibly TRBD1 (6 bases). CDR1 is SQVTM, CDR2 ANQGSEA, per germline. Trimming left V 5 bases short and J 6 bases short, with 7 bases between. The CDR3 covers 11 residues. The CDR3 nucleotides read TGCAGCGTTTGGACAGATGAAAAACTGTTTTTT. Protein product: CSVWTDEKLFF.